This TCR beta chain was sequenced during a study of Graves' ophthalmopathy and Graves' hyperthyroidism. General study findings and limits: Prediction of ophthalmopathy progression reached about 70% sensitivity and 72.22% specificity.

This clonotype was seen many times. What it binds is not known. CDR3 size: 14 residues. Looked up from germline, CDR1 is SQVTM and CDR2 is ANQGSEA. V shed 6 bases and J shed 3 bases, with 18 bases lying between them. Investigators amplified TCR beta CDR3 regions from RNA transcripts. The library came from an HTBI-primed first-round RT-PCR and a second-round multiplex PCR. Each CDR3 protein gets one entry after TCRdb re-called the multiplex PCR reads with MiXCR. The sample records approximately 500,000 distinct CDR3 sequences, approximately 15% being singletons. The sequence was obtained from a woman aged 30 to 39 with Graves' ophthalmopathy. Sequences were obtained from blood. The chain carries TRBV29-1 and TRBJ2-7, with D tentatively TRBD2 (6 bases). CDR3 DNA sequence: TGCAGCGTCGCCCGGGACTGGCAAAACTACGAGCAGTACTTC. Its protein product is CSVARDWQNYEQYF.